Below are 15 T cell receptor beta chains sequenced from a single sample in a study of OX40 agonist ivuxolimab in advanced cancers. Generated by immunoSEQ multiplex PCR, the TCRdb table keeps only in-frame clones and is missing some. The data hold some 120,000 clones, with 85% to 95% observed a single time. Sequences were derived from CD4+ or CD8+ T cells sorted from blood, sampled in a trial of the OX40 agonist ivuxolimab. These receptors all come from an adult with an advanced solid tumor such as melanoma, head and neck, liver or kidney cancer.

This clone was found a few times. The chain is built from TRBV7-9 and TRBJ2-7; D ambiguous. Trimming left V 5 bases short and J 4 bases short, with 6 bases between. This CDR3 is built from 11 residues. Germline values: CDR1 SEHNR, CDR2 FQNEAQ (reference sequence). CDR3 bases: TGTGCCAGCAGCCCCAGTTACGAGCAGTACTTC. It specifies CASSPSYEQYF.

V usage is TRBV6-5 and J usage is TRBJ1-1; D is unclear. Germline loops: CDR1 MNHEY, CDR2 SVGAGI. Trimming shortened V by 0 bases and J by 7 bases, and 15 bases separated the two germline ends. CDR3 length equals 15 residues. The CDR3 region has the DNA TGTGCCAGCAGTTACTCCCGACATTCGGGCGGTGAAGCTTTCTTT. It is translated as CASSYSRHSGGEAFF.

This clone was detected a few times. The chain employs TRBV6-5 and TRBJ1-4; 8 bases map to TRBD1. This CDR3 is 14 amino acids long. After removal of 6 bases from V and 7 bases from J, the junction contained 7 bases not matched to a gene. CDR1 is MNHEY and CDR2 is SVGAGI in the germline V gene. The CDR3 protein is CASSPRGRTEKLFF. DNA of the CDR3: TGTGCCAGCAGCCCCAGGGGGCGAACTGAAAAACTGTTTTTT.

The J gene is TRBJ1-5, the V gene TRBV7-2; D remains unclear. The germline CDR1 and CDR2 sequences are SGHTA and FQGNSA. V was shortened by 2 bases and J by 2 bases, with 10 bases between the two germline ends. The CDR3 consists of 15 residues. The CDR3 coding sequence is TGTGCCAGCAGCTTACGGGCCTTAGGCAATCAGCCCCAGCATTTT. Its translation is CASSLRALGNQPQHF.

In this sample, this clone turned up once. CDR3 region: CASSYGAGDSNQPQHF. The CDR3 region has the DNA TGTGCCAGCAGTTACGGGGCAGGCGATAGCAATCAGCCCCAGCATTTT. The gene calls are TRBV6-5 and TRBJ1-5, with D maybe TRBD1 (5 bases). Germline V gene sequence: CDR1 MNHEY, CDR2 SVGAGI. The CDR3 consists of 16 residues. The germline V and J ends were trimmed by 2 bases and 0 bases, with 11 bases remaining between them.

The rearrangement links TRBV6-6 to TRBJ1-3; a weak D match, TRBD1 (6 bases). The CDR3 has 15 residues. Trimming took 2 bases from V and 0 from J, leaving 8 bases between them. Germline CDR1 MNHNY, CDR2 SVGAGI (reference sequence). DNA for the CDR3: TGTGCCAGCAGTTACGGGGGCAACTCTGGAAACACCATATATTTT. Amino acids: CASSYGGNSGNTIYF.

CDR3 DNA sequence: TGTGCCAGCAGCTTTGGCTGGGGGGCGGGCGGTGAAAAACTGTTTTTT. Its protein product is CASSFGWGAGGEKLFF. The chain uses TRBV5-5 and TRBJ1-4; D might be TRBD1 (6 bases). The CDR3 length is 16 residues. V lost 2 bases to trimming and J lost 7 bases, with 18 bases between them. Looked up from germline, CDR1 is SGHKS and CDR2 is YYEKEE (reference sequence).

CDR3 sequence reads: CASSLLSGANVLTF. The CDR3 nucleotides are TGCGCCAGCAGCTTGTTATCTGGGGCCAACGTCCTGACTTTC. This rearrangement joins TRBV5-1 to TRBJ2-6; D gene ambiguous. Trimming shortened V by 1 base and J by 1 base, and 3 bases separated the two germline ends. CDR3 length: 14 amino acids. Per the germline V gene, CDR1 is SGHRS and CDR2 is YFSETQ.

The chain joins TRBV12-5 to TRBJ2-5, with 12 positions matching TRBD2. J was trimmed by 4 bases and V by 5 bases; bases with no gene match: 2. This CDR3 is 14 amino acids long. Looked up from germline, CDR1 is LGHNT and CDR2 is FRNRAP. The CDR3 protein is CASGPGLAGETQYF. The CDR3 DNA reads TGTGCTAGTGGTCCGGGACTAGCGGGAGAGACCCAGTACTTC.

The rearrangement uses TRBV28 and TRBJ1-4, with D possibly matching TRBD1 (5 bases). The CDR3 has 15 residues. Germline CDR1 is MDHEN and CDR2 is SYDVKM. Trimming stripped 8 bases from V and 5 bases from J, with 18 bases between. The CDR3: CASPPLGAVNEKLFF. CDR3 nucleotides: TGTGCCAGCCCACCCCTCGGGGCAGTGAATGAAAAACTGTTTTTT. Complete variable domain (other parts from reference TRBV28 and TRBJ1-4): DVKVTQSSRYLVKRTGEKVFLECVQDMDHENMFWYRQDPGLGLRLIYFSYDVKMKEKGDIPEGYSVSREKKERFSLILESASTNQTSMYLCASPPLGAVNEKLFFGSGTQLSVL.

This chain joins TRBV9 and TRBJ2-2; TRBD2 matches at 8 bases. Looked up from germline, CDR1 is SGDLS and CDR2 is YYNGEE. The CDR3 has 14 residues. The V segment lost 1 base and the J segment 6 bases; nucleotides outside the gene matches: 2. The CDR3 DNA is TGTGCCAGCAGCGTAAGCGGGAGCTCCGGGGAGCTGTTTTTT. Its translation: CASSVSGSSGELFF.

This chain connects TRBV27 to TRBJ2-5; 9 bases agree with TRBD2. The J call may be mistaken, given a closer DNA end match to TRBJ2-7. The CDR3 has 14 residues. Germline CDR1 is MNHEY and CDR2 is SMNVEV (reference sequence). The CDR3 is CASSSGIDSYEQYF. The DNA of the CDR3 is TGTGCCAGCTCTAGCGGGATAGACTCCTACGAGCAGTACTTC.

The chain recombines TRBV7-8 with TRBJ2-1; the D gene is possibly TRBD1 (6 bases). The length of the CDR3 is 18 residues. Trimming left V 5 bases short and J 9 bases short, with 29 bases between. Germline values: CDR1 SGHVS, CDR2 FQNEAQ. CDR3 loop: CASSIMGARGFMWGEQFF. CDR3 DNA: TGTGCCAGCAGCATAATGGGTGCCAGGGGTTTTATGTGGGGTGAGCAGTTCTTC.

The V gene is TRBV5-1, the J gene TRBJ2-1; D perhaps matches TRBD2 (5 bases). Germline V CDR1 and CDR2: SGHRS, YFSETQ. V lost 0 bases and J lost 8, with 9 bases in between. The CDR3 consists of 13 residues. The chain's CDR3 is CASSLVAGDEQFF. DNA for the CDR3: TGCGCCAGCAGCTTGGTGGCGGGCGATGAGCAGTTCTTC.

The rearrangement links TRBV5-4 to TRBJ2-1; 12 bases are a match to TRBD2. The junction had 9 bases not matched to a gene; V was cut back by 4 bases and J by 4 bases. Germline values: CDR1 SGHNT, CDR2 YYREEE (reference sequence). The CDR3 consists of 17 residues. The CDR3 spells CASSPVLAGGPYNEQFF. The CDR3 region has the DNA TGTGCCAGCAGCCCCGTACTAGCGGGAGGACCATACAATGAGCAGTTCTTC.